Below, one T cell receptor beta chain is given with its context. A read error may produce the germline difference seen at one junction end. The data belong to a study of CDR3 diversity in severe acne. The length of the CDR3 is 15 residues. Germline CDR1 and CDR2: MNHNS and SASEGT. Using its own MiXCR run on the PCR reads, TCRdb lists one record per CDR3 protein. Among 97,000 or so distinct CDR3 sequences listed, roughly half were seen once. This sequence joins TRBV6-1 and TRBJ1-1; D unresolved. The specimen sequenced was blood. The TCR originated in a male donor with acne. DNA for the CDR3: TGTGTCAGCAGTGAAATATTAGAGCTGAACACTGAAGCTTTCTTT. Its protein product is CVSSEILELNTEAFF.